What follows are 31 T cell receptor beta chains derived from one specimen sequenced in a study of OX40 agonist ivuxolimab in advanced cancers. Profiling relied on immunoSEQ multiplex PCR, and the TCRdb table lists in-frame clones only, not all of them. The repertoire has about 110,000 clones, approximately 90% of them found once; the top ten carry over 0.6%. Sequencing was performed on CD4+ or CD8+ T cells sorted from blood, taken in a trial of the OX40 agonist ivuxolimab. These receptor sequences come from an adult with an advanced solid tumor such as melanoma, head and neck, liver or kidney cancer.

This clone was observed a single time. The genes are TRBV27 and TRBJ2-7; 10 bases line up with TRBD2. This CDR3 contains 16 residues. V gave up 7 bases and J gave up 4 bases; unmatched junction bases: 13. Looked up from germline, CDR1 is MNHEY and CDR2 is SMNVEV (reference sequence). The CDR3 bases are TGTGCCAGCAAGAGGGTAGGAGGACTAGCGGTGTACGAGCAGTACTTC. This translates into CASKRVGGLAVYEQYF.

This CDR3 is CAWFSRPSSYGYTF. Here the CDR3 DNA reads TGTGCCTGGTTTTCTCGCCCAAGTTCCTATGGCTACACCTTC. V usage is TRBV30 and J usage is TRBJ1-2; D is ambiguous. The CDR3 spans 14 residues. V lost 5 bases and J lost 4, with 17 bases in between. The germline V gene encodes CDR1 GTSNPN and CDR2 SVGIG (reference sequence).

A remark on this clone: Other nucleotide sequences from this sample produce the same CDR3. The V call is TRBV7-3, the J call TRBJ2-6; a possible D gene is TRBD1 (5 bases). There are 15 residues in the CDR3. Trimming took 5 bases from V and 4 from J, leaving 12 bases between them. Germline assignment: CDR1 SGHTA and CDR2 FQGTGA. In nucleotides, the CDR3 is TGTGCCAGCAGCCTGCAGGGTACCGGGGCCAACGTCCTGACTTTC. It encodes CASSLQGTGANVLTF. Complete variable domain (other parts from reference TRBV7-3 and TRBJ2-6): GAGVSQTPSNKVTEKGKYVELRCDPISGHTALYWYRQSLGQGPEFLIYFQGTGAADDSGLPNDRFFAVRPEGSVSTLKIQRTERGDSAVYLCASSLQGTGANVLTFGAGSRLTVL.

DNA of the CDR3: TGTGCCAGCAGCTTACCAGCCGCAGTCGGGGGGGGCTCCTACGAGCAGTACTTC. The encoded protein is CASSLPAAVGGGSYEQYF. This chain links TRBV7-6 with TRBJ2-7, with TRBD2 identical over 8 bases. The V gene's germline CDR1 is SGHVS and CDR2 FNYEAQ. There are 18 residues in the CDR3. After removal of 2 bases from V and 0 bases from J, the junction contained 12 bases not matched to a gene.

This clone was recorded once. The V gene is TRBV5-1, the J gene TRBJ1-2, with D perhaps TRBD1 (5 bases). CDR1 SGHRS and CDR2 YFSETQ come from the germline V gene. The length of the CDR3 is 18 residues. V lost 0 bases, J lost 7 bases, and 25 bases lay in between. CDR3 sequence: CASSLDPPDSVHGGGYTF. The CDR3 DNA follows: TGCGCCAGCAGCTTGGATCCCCCTGACAGTGTTCATGGAGGTGGCTACACCTTC.

This clone was seen only once. CDR3 DNA sequence: TGTGCCAGCAGCTGGGGCTACGAGCAGTACTTC. This sequence encodes CASSWGYEQYF. The chain combines TRBV2 with TRBJ2-7; D is ambiguous. This CDR3 contains 11 residues. The germline V and J ends were trimmed by 6 bases and 3 bases, with 6 bases remaining between them. CDR1 and CDR2 (germline): SNHLY, FYNNEI.

This chain uses TRBV25-1 with TRBJ2-4; TRBD1 is a possible D gene (6 bases). Trimming left V 1 base short and J 3 bases short, with 7 bases between. This CDR3 region has 14 residues. Germline-derived CDR1 and CDR2 are MGHDK and SYGVNS. CDR3 loop: CASSESGVKNIQYF. The CDR3 nucleotides read TGTGCCAGCAGTGAATCAGGGGTCAAAAACATTCAGTACTTC. Full variable domain (remainder filled in from reference TRBV25-1 and TRBJ2-4): EADIYQTPRYLVIGTGKKITLECSQTMGHDKMYWYQQDPGMELHLIHYSYGVNSTEKGDLSSESTVSRIRTEHFPLTLESARPSHTSQYLCASSESGVKNIQYFGAGTRLSVL.

The chain employs TRBV9 and TRBJ1-1; D unresolved. The CDR3 has 14 amino acids. V lost 5 bases to trimming and J lost 0 bases, with 11 bases between them. CDR1 is SGDLS, CDR2 YYNGEE, per germline. The CDR3 here is CASSASNMNTEAFF. The CDR3 DNA sequence: TGTGCCAGCAGTGCCAGCAATATGAACACTGAAGCTTTCTTT.

Only one count was recorded for this clone. The genes are TRBV5-1 and TRBJ2-1; 9 bases line up with TRBD2. The junction had 6 bases not matched to a gene; V was cut back by 7 bases and J by 4 bases. This CDR3 is 14 amino acids long. CDR1 SGHRS and CDR2 YFSETQ come from the germline V gene. In DNA form, the CDR3 reads TGCGCCAGCGCAGCGGGGGGAAATTACAATGAGCAGTTCTTC. Amino acids: CASAAGGNYNEQFF.

The chain employs TRBV11-3 and TRBJ1-1; D is unclear. CDR1 SGHNT and CDR2 YENEEA come from the germline V gene. The V gene lost 0 bases and the J gene lost 2 bases, with 10 bases spanning the gap. The CDR3 is 15 residues long. CDR3 protein: CASSLDGNSNTEAFF. The DNA of the CDR3 is TGTGCCAGCAGCTTAGATGGGAACAGTAACACTGAAGCTTTCTTT. The whole variable domain, remainder taken from reference TRBV11-3 and TRBJ1-1, is EAGVVQSPRYKIIEKKQPVAFWCNPISGHNTLYWYLQNLGQGPELLIRYENEEAVDDSQLPKDRFSAERLKGVDSTLKIQPAELGDSAVYLCASSLDGNSNTEAFFGQGTRLTVV.

This clone was detected only a few times. The chain combines TRBV19 with TRBJ2-7; D gene ambiguous. The germline gives CDR1 LNHDA, CDR2 SQIVND (reference sequence). CDR3 length: 13 amino acids. Between the trimmed V and J ends, which lost 5 bases and 3 bases, there was a span of 11 bases. As DNA, the CDR3 is TGTGCCAGTAGTCGAGAGGCGTTCTACGAGCAGTACTTC. Protein: CASSREAFYEQYF.

This sequence joins TRBV5-1 and TRBJ2-3; D is possibly TRBD1 or TRBD2 (6 bases each). Trimming cost V 0 bases and J 3 bases, with 14 bases left between them. The germline CDR1 and CDR2 sequences are SGHRS and YFSETQ. The CDR3 runs to 16 residues. DNA of the CDR3: TGCGCCAGCAGCTTGGCACCGGGGGCGAGGACAGATACGCAGTATTTT. Its protein is CASSLAPGARTDTQYF.

This clone has a handful of counts. The chain couples TRBV19 to TRBJ1-2; 9 bases fit TRBD1. With 6 bases clipped from V and 1 base from J, the junction kept 9 bases outside the gene matches. Per germline, CDR1 LNHDA and CDR2 SQIVND (reference sequence). CDR3 length: 16 amino acids. The CDR3 loop reads CASSLMGDRDNYGYTF. CDR3 nucleotides: TGTGCCAGTAGCCTTATGGGGGACAGGGATAACTATGGCTACACCTTC. Full variable domain (missing parts from reference TRBV19 and TRBJ1-2): DGGITQSPKYLFRKEGQNVTLSCEQNLNHDAMYWYRQDPGQGLRLIYYSQIVNDFQKGDIAEGYSVSREKKESFPLTVTSAQKNPTAFYLCASSLMGDRDNYGYTFGSGTRLTVV.

The chain is built from TRBV7-3 and TRBJ2-1, with 7 bases lining up with TRBD2. Looked up from germline, CDR1 is SGHTA and CDR2 is FQGTGA. The CDR3 covers 15 residues. V was pared by 5 bases and J by 5 bases, with 9 bases of the junction left unmatched. The CDR3 nucleotides read TGTGCCAGCAGCCCGCAAGAGGGACTACACAATGAGCAGTTCTTC. Translated, it gives CASSPQEGLHNEQFF.

The chain links TRBV11-3 to TRBJ1-2; D uncertain. The CDR3 contains 14 residues. Germline V lookup: CDR1 SGHNT, CDR2 YENEEA. V was trimmed by 5 bases and J by 8 bases, leaving 18 bases between them. The CDR3 DNA reads TGTGCCAGCAGCCCCGGACGCCCAGAGAGGGGCTACACCTTC. This sequence encodes CASSPGRPERGYTF.

The chain employs TRBV6-1 and TRBJ2-7; TRBD2 aligns across 8 bases. With 2 bases clipped from V and 1 base from J, the junction kept 7 bases outside the gene matches. CDR3 length: 16 residues. The germline CDR1 and CDR2 sequences are MNHNS and SASEGT. In nucleotides, the CDR3 is TGTGCCAGCAGTGAATCGGGACTAGTGGGATCCTACGAGCAGTACTTC. It is translated as CASSESGLVGSYEQYF.

A single count supports this clone. The chain has TRBV19 and TRBJ2-1, with D unresolved. V dropped 4 bases and J dropped 9 bases, with 4 bases sitting between them. The CDR3 runs to 10 residues. CDR1 and CDR2 (germline): LNHDA, SQIVND (reference sequence). The CDR3 loop is CASSSREQFF. In nucleotides, the CDR3 is TGTGCCAGTAGTAGTCGTGAGCAGTTCTTC. The variable domain in full, with the rest retrieved from reference TRBV19 and TRBJ2-1, is DGGITQSPKYLFRKEGQNVTLSCEQNLNHDAMYWYRQDPGQGLRLIYYSQIVNDFQKGDIAEGYSVSREKKESFPLTVTSAQKNPTAFYLCASSSREQFFGPGTRLTVL.

Here the CDR3 reads CASSIGVVGEQYF. For the CDR3, the DNA is TGTGCCAGTAGTATAGGGGTCGTAGGCGAGCAGTACTTC. The rearrangement joins TRBV19 to TRBJ2-7; D not certain. The CDR3 has 13 residues. Germline loops: CDR1 LNHDA, CDR2 SQIVND (reference sequence). V lost 1 base, J lost 6 bases, and 10 bases lay in between.

V and J are TRBV20-1 and TRBJ2-7; D possibly corresponds to TRBD2 (5 bases). This CDR3 comprises 11 residues. From germline, CDR1 is DFQATT and CDR2 SNEGSKA (reference sequence). V was cut by 6 bases and J by 3 bases, with 9 bases left in between. CDR3 DNA: TGCAGTGCCCAGAGGGACTACGAGCAGTACTTC. It is translated as CSAQRDYEQYF.

V and J are TRBV5-5 and TRBJ2-7; unclear D gene. Trimming took 2 bases from V and 0 from J, leaving 12 bases between them. From germline, CDR1 is SGHKS and CDR2 YYEKEE (reference sequence). The CDR3 runs 15 residues. The CDR3 protein is CASSLSVGGSYEQYF. CDR3 sequence (DNA): TGTGCCAGCAGCTTAAGTGTCGGCGGCTCCTACGAGCAGTACTTC. Full variable domain (outside the CDR3, taken from reference TRBV5-5 and TRBJ2-7): DAGVTQSPTHLIKTRGQQVTLRCSPISGHKSVSWYQQVLGQGPQFIFQYYEKEERGRGNFPDRFSARQFPNYSSELNVNALLLGDSALYLCASSLSVGGSYEQYFGPGTRLTVT.

The chain couples TRBV18 to TRBJ2-1, with 9 bases that match TRBD2. CDR1 and CDR2 (germline): KGHSH, LQKENI. The CDR3 runs 13 residues. J gave up 9 bases and V 4 bases, and 4 bases lay outside the gene matches. DNA for the CDR3: TGTGCCAGCTCACAAGTTAGCGGGGGTGAGCAGTTCTTC. As protein: CASSQVSGGEQFF.

The chain links TRBV5-8 to TRBJ2-1, with a weak D call TRBD1 (5 bases). Trimming shortened V by 1 base and J by 1 base, and 9 bases separated the two germline ends. The germline gives CDR1 SGHTS, CDR2 YDEGEE. The CDR3 is 15 amino acids. In nucleotides, the CDR3 is TGTGCCAGCAGCTTGCAGGGATTTTCCTACAATGAGCAGTTCTTC. It codes for CASSLQGFSYNEQFF.

The chain couples TRBV25-1 to TRBJ2-1; TRBD2 matches at 14 bases. Germline V gives CDR1 MGHDK, CDR2 SYGVNS. The CDR3 is 16 amino acids. The ends lost 8 bases at V and 7 bases at J; junction bases unmatched: 10. In DNA, the CDR3 is TGTGCCAGCTCGAAGCCCGGGACTAGCGGGAGTAATGAGCAGTTCTTC. Translation: CASSKPGTSGSNEQFF.

This clone has only a few counts. The V and J genes are TRBV20-1 and TRBJ1-1, with D hard to call. The CDR3 sequence is 11 residues long. V lost 8 bases and J lost 0, with 7 bases in between. Germline V gene sequence: CDR1 DFQATT, CDR2 SNEGSKA (reference sequence). CDR3 amino acids: CSSPLNTEAFF. The DNA for the CDR3 is TGCAGTTCACCCCTGAACACTGAAGCTTTCTTT.

This clone occurred once. The chain is built from TRBV18 and TRBJ2-3; D may be TRBD2 (6 bases). This CDR3 comprises 16 residues. Looked up from germline, CDR1 is KGHSH and CDR2 is LQKENI. With 5 bases removed from V and 1 base from J, the gap between germline ends came to 16 bases. CDR3 residues: CASSATRMGGTDTQYF. In DNA, the CDR3 is TGTGCCAGCTCAGCGACTAGGATGGGGGGCACAGATACGCAGTATTTT.

V is TRBV12-5 and J is TRBJ1-4; tentatively, D is TRBD1 (6 bases). Germline lookup yields CDR1 LGHNT and CDR2 FRNRAP. Trimming took 0 bases from V and 10 from J, leaving 18 bases between them. The CDR3 contains 16 residues. CDR3 coding DNA: TGTGCTAGTGGTTTGGTACAGGGCAGGGCCAAGGGAAAACTGTTTTTT. Protein: CASGLVQGRAKGKLFF. The full variable domain, rest sourced from reference TRBV12-5 and TRBJ1-4, is DARVTQTPRHKVTEMGQEVTMRCQPILGHNTVFWYRQTMMQGLELLAYFRNRAPLDDSGMPKDRFSAEMPDATLATLKIQPSEPRDSAVYFCASGLVQGRAKGKLFFGSGTQLSVL.

This chain joins TRBV5-1 and TRBJ2-1; perhaps TRBD1 as D (6 bases). Per the germline V gene, CDR1 is SGHRS and CDR2 is YFSETQ. Trimming removed 2 bases at V and 2 bases at J, with 11 bases between. The CDR3 spans 15 residues. CDR3 sequence reads: CASSFVGDTYNEQFF. The CDR3 nucleotides read TGCGCCAGCAGCTTCGTAGGGGACACCTACAATGAGCAGTTCTTC.

This rearrangement joins TRBV4-1 to TRBJ2-2; the D is unclear. Germline-derived CDR1 and CDR2 are MGHRA and YSYEKL. The CDR3 length is 13 residues. V lost 4 bases to trimming and J lost 4 bases, with 7 bases between them. The CDR3 coding sequence is TGCGCCAGCAGCCCGGAGCTCACCGGGGAGCTGTTTTTT. Protein product: CASSPELTGELFF.

The chain is built from TRBV30 and TRBJ1-1; 7 bases are shared with TRBD1. Germline V gene data show CDR1 as GTSNPN and CDR2 as SVGIG (reference sequence). Unmatched junction bases numbered 14, after V lost 3 bases and J lost 7 bases. CDR3 size: 15 residues. The CDR3 DNA follows: TGTGCCTGGAGCGTCGGGGTTCAGGGGGGTGGTGAAGCTTTCTTT. This codes for CAWSVGVQGGGEAFF.

The chain recombines TRBV7-9 with TRBJ2-1; D gene uncertain. The CDR3 spans 13 residues. Deletions cut 1 base from V and 9 bases from J, with 10 bases between. CDR1 is SEHNR, CDR2 FQNEAQ, per germline (reference sequence). The CDR3 DNA follows: TGTGCCAGCAGCTTAGGAGGAAGTGGTGAGCAGTTCTTC. Protein sequence: CASSLGGSGEQFF.

The V gene is TRBV19, the J gene TRBJ2-7; TRBD1 or TRBD2 may be the D gene (5 bases each). V lost 0 bases and J 3 bases, leaving 9 bases between the germline ends. The CDR3 loop spans 14 amino acids. Germline lookup yields CDR1 LNHDA and CDR2 SQIVND (reference sequence). CDR3 region: CASSIDRGGYEQYF. In DNA, the CDR3 is TGTGCCAGTAGTATAGATCGTGGGGGCTACGAGCAGTACTTC.